The rows below give T cell receptor beta chains drawn from one sample of a study of Graves' ophthalmopathy and Graves' hyperthyroidism. From the multiplex PCR reads, TCRdb called clonotypes with MiXCR, one entry per CDR3 protein. The repertoire includes some 390,000 distinct CDR3 sequences, around 17% of them detected once, and about 1.6% sits in the top ten. Material: peripheral blood. The receptors were sampled from a woman between 18 and 30 years old with Graves' ophthalmopathy. Each CDR3 is given with its conserved first and last residue. D genes are given only for firm matches. Size is omitted from some rows. Given values are once, few, many or a class for expanded clones.

clone size	J gene	D gene	V gene	CDR3 protein	CDR3 DNA
many	TRBJ2-1	TRBD2	TRBV6-2/TRBV6-3	CASSYLVAGGQQFF	TGTGCCAGCAGTTACTTAGTAGCGGGAGGGCAGCAGTTCTTC
many	TRBJ1-5	NA	TRBV5-1	CASSLGGQGSWQPQHF	TGCGCCAGCAGCTTGGGGGGCCAGGGGTCATGGCAGCCCCAGCATTTT
many	TRBJ2-5	TRBD1	TRBV27	CARSLKAGGSETQYF	TGTGCCCGCAGTTTAAAGGCAGGGGGTTCAGAGACCCAGTACTTC
many	TRBJ2-5	NA	TRBV6-2/TRBV6-3	CASSYYGRGLETQYF	TGTGCCAGCAGTTACTACGGCAGGGGCCTGGAGACCCAGTACTTC
NA	TRBJ1-2	TRBD1	TRBV12-3/TRBV12-4	CASSLNPGQGSGYTF	TGTGCCAGCAGTTTGAATCCGGGACAGGGAAGTGGCTACACCTTC
many	TRBJ2-7	TRBD1	TRBV30	CAWRRQGRHEQYF	TGTGCCTGGCGAAGACAGGGGCGTCACGAGCAGTACTTC
many	TRBJ1-2	TRBD1	TRBV27	CASRGGQSLTNNYGYTF	TGTGCCAGCAGAGGGGGACAGTCGCTAACAAATAACTATGGCTACACCTTC
many	TRBJ1-5	NA	TRBV19	CASSTDSYQPQHF	TGTGCCAGTAGTACGGACAGCTATCAGCCCCAGCATTTT
many	TRBJ1-1	NA	TRBV19	CASRVGDFGKTEAFF	TGTGCCAGCAGGGTAGGGGACTTCGGAAAGACTGAAGCTTTCTTT
many	TRBJ2-7	NA	TRBV18	CASSTAHIGEQYF	TGTGCCAGCTCAACAGCCCACATCGGAGAGCAGTACTTC
many	TRBJ1-1	NA	TRBV12-3/TRBV12-4	CASSVLGLGNTEAFF	TGTGCCAGCAGTGTCCTGGGGCTCGGCAACACTGAAGCTTTCTTT
many	TRBJ1-1	NA	TRBV20-1	CSARGGGRAFF	TGCAGTGCTAGGGGGGGCGGTCGGGCTTTCTTT
many	TRBJ2-5	NA	TRBV6-2/TRBV6-3	CASSYSRLTRETQYF	TGTGCCAGCAGTTACTCTCGGTTGACGCGGGAGACCCAGTACTTC
once	TRBJ1-6	TRBD1	TRBV7-2	CASSLVDRGRYSPLHF	TGTGCCAGCAGCTTGGTAGACAGGGGCAGGTATTCACCCCTCCACTTT
NA	TRBJ2-7	TRBD1	TRBV28	CASSQGAPYEQYF	TGTGCCAGCAGCCAGGGGGCACCCTACGAGCAGTACTTC
many	TRBJ1-1	NA	TRBV27	CASSLWYGVNTEAFF	TGTGCCAGCAGTTTATGGTACGGGGTGAACACTGAAGCTTTCTTT
few	TRBJ2-7	NA	TRBV30	CAWKPVTHEQYF	TGTGCCTGGAAACCAGTTACCCACGAGCAGTACTTC
many	TRBJ1-5	NA	TRBV27	CASSLWGNQPQHF	TGTGCCAGCAGTTTATGGGGCAATCAGCCCCAGCATTTT
NA	TRBJ2-7	NA	TRBV6-2/TRBV6-3	CASSYLPPTGQFHDYEQYF	TGTGCCAGCAGTTACCTCCCCCCTACAGGACAGTTTCACGACTACGAGCAGTACTTC
NA	TRBJ1-6	NA	TRBV16	CASSQDFRGSPLHF	TGTGCCAGCAGCCAAGATTTTAGGGGTTCACCCCTCCACTTT
NA	TRBJ2-7	TRBD1	TRBV5-6	CASSVPGQGSYEQYF	TGTGCCAGCAGCGTTCCGGGACAGGGGAGCTACGAGCAGTACTTC
many	TRBJ1-2	NA	TRBV27	CASSLSVWAGCTF	TGTGCCAGCAGTTTATCGGTGTGGGCAGGGTGCACCTTC
NA	TRBJ2-5	TRBD2	TRBV6-1	CASREGLAGGQETQYF	TGTGCCAGCAGAGAGGGACTAGCGGGAGGGCAAGAGACCCAGTACTTC
many	TRBJ2-2	TRBD1	TRBV27	CASSLAGTGKSGELFF	TGTGCCAGCAGTTTAGCCGGGACAGGGAAGTCCGGGGAGCTGTTTTTT
many	TRBJ1-2	TRBD1	TRBV29-1	CSSGQGERYTF	TGCAGCTCGGGACAGGGGGAACGCTACACCTTC
many	TRBJ1-3	NA	TRBV30	CAWSPTSGSGNTIYF	TGTGCCTGGAGTCCCACGAGTGGCTCTGGAAACACCATATATTTT
many	TRBJ2-5	NA	TRBV29-1	CSVEMDSLQETQYF	TGCAGCGTTGAAATGGACAGTCTTCAAGAGACCCAGTACTTC
NA	TRBJ2-5	TRBD2	TRBV6-5	CASSYSSSAGGPGETQYF	TGTGCCAGCAGTTACTCGAGTTCAGCGGGAGGGCCGGGAGAGACCCAGTACTTC
many	TRBJ1-1	NA	TRBV4-1	CASSFWVENTEAFF	TGCGCCAGCTCATTTTGGGTGGAGAACACTGAAGCTTTCTTT
many	TRBJ2-7	TRBD1	TRBV11-2	CASSPGTGKSYEQYF	TGTGCCAGCAGCCCCGGGACAGGTAAATCCTACGAGCAGTACTTC
many	TRBJ2-7	NA	TRBV13	CASSAHPNRVRMSYEQYF	TGTGCCAGCAGCGCCCACCCAAACAGGGTGAGGATGTCCTACGAGCAGTACTTC
NA	TRBJ2-5	NA	TRBV2	CASSEGVETQYF	TGTGCCAGCAGTGAGGGGGTCGAGACCCAGTACTTC
NA	TRBJ2-3	TRBD2	TRBV12-3/TRBV12-4	CASRPSGRAGDTQYF	TGTGCCAGCAGGCCTAGCGGGAGGGCTGGAGATACGCAGTATTTT
NA	TRBJ2-7	NA	TRBV30	CAWSEDDYEQYF	TGTGCCTGGAGTGAGGACGACTACGAGCAGTACTTC
many	TRBJ2-2	NA	TRBV7-9	CASGNSGTGELFF	TGTGCCAGCGGGAATAGCGGCACCGGGGAGCTGTTTTTT
many	TRBJ2-7	NA	TRBV28	CASSFGDRAYEQYF	TGTGCCAGCAGTTTCGGTGACAGAGCCTACGAGCAGTACTTC
many	TRBJ1-5	NA	TRBV10-3	CAITRDTNQPQHF	TGTGCCATCACTAGGGACACCAATCAGCCCCAGCATTTT
many	TRBJ2-7	NA	TRBV7-3	CASSQIADAYEQYF	TGTGCCAGCAGCCAAATAGCGGACGCCTACGAGCAGTACTTC
NA	TRBJ2-7	NA	TRBV12-3/TRBV12-4	CASRGSGRGVFEQYF	TGTGCCAGCAGGGGCTCCGGCAGGGGTGTATTCGAGCAGTACTTC
many	TRBJ2-2	NA	TRBV6-5	CASSYSSGNTGELFF	TGTGCCAGCAGTTACTCGTCCGGGAACACCGGGGAGCTGTTTTTT
many	TRBJ1-1	NA	TRBV28	CASSLSGTNTEAFF	TGTGCCAGCAGTTTGTCTGGAACGAACACTGAAGCTTTCTTT
NA	TRBJ1-2	NA	TRBV28	CASTRGGLRGYTF	TGTGCCAGCACTCGAGGGGGGCTGAGAGGCTACACCTTC
NA	TRBJ1-1	TRBD1	TRBV5-6	CASSLPFGTDTEAFF	TGTGCCAGCAGCTTGCCCTTCGGGACAGACACTGAAGCTTTCTTT